This TCR beta chain was documented in a study of T cells in Graves' hyperthyroidism and ophthalmopathy. The overall study: Any treatment followed the collection of peripheral blood at initial diagnosis.

RNA transcripts were the template for amplifying TCR beta CDR3 regions. TCR CDR3 regions were first amplified by RT-PCR with HTBI primers. TCRdb re-derived calls from the multiplex PCR reads in MiXCR, one entry per CDR3 protein. The sample shows fewer than 900,000 distinct CDR3 sequences, approximately 16% of them seen only once. Notes on the study in general: Ophthalmopathy, which appeared later, was predicted by the model a median about 6.8 months before onset.

Points on this clonotype: Its antigen is as yet unknown.

Germline V gives CDR1 SGHDN, CDR2 FVKESK. This CDR3 is built from 15 residues. V was cut by 6 bases and J by 0 bases, with 12 bases left in between. This chain connects TRBV14 to TRBJ2-4; possibly TRBD1 for D (5 bases). The receptor comes from a man in his late teens or twenties with Graves' hyperthyroidism. The specimen was blood. The CDR3 region is CASSPLTEAKNIQYF. CDR3 DNA sequence: TGTGCCAGCAGTCCCTTGACAGAAGCCAAAAACATTCAGTACTTC.